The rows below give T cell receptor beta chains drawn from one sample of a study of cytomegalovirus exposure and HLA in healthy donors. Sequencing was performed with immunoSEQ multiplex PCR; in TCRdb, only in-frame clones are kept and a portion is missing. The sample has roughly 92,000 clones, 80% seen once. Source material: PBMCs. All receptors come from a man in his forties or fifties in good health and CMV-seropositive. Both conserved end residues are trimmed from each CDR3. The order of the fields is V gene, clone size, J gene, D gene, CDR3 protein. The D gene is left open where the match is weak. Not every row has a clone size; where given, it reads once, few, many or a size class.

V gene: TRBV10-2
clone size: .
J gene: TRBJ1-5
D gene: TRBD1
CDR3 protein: ASSDGQGGQPQH

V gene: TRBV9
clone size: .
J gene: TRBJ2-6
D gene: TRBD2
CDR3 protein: ASSVGLAGVSGANGLT

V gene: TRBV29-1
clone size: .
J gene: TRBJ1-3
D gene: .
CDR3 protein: SVRDSSGNTIY

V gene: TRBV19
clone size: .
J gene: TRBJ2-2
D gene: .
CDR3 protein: ASSMGQNTGELF

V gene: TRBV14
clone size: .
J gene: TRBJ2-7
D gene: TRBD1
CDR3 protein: ASSSWTGSYEQY

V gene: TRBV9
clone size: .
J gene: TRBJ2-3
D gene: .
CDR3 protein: ASSAHTDTQY

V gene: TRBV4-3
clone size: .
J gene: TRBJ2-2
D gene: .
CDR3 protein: ASSQDGGSGELF

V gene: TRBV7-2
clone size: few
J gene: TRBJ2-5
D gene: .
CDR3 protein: ASSRTGSQETQY

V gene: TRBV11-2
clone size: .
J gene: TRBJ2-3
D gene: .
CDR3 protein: ASSPSLWPPTDTQY

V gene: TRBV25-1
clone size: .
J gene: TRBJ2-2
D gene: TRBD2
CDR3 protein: ASSALAGGNGELF

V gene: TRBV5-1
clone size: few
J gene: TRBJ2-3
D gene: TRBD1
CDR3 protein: ASSLAGTGGTDTQY

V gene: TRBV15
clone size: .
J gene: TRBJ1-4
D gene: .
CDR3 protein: ATSFRTATNEKLF

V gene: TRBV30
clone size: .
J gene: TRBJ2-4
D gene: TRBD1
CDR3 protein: ACSRGDRQNSQY

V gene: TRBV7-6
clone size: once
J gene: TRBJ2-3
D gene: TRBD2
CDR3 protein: ASSQAGGTDTQY

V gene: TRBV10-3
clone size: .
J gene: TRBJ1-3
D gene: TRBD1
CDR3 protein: AISAGTGVGNTIY

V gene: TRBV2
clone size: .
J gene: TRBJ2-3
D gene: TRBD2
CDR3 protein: ASSELAGTDTQY

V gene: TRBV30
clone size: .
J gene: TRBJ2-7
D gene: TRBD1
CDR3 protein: AWSVQGLRYEQY

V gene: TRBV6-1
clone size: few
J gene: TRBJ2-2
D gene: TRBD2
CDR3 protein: ASSEEVASGSRELF

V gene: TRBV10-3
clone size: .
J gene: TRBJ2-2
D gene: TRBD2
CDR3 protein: AIPKGLAGSGGTGELF

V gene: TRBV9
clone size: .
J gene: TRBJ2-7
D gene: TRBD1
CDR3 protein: ASSARDSPYEQY

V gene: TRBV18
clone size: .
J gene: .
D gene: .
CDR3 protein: ASSLRYEQY

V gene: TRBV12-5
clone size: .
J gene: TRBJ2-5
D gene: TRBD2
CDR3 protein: ASGSAGVETQY

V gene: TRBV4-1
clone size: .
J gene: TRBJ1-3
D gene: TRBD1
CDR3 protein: ASSQDTGEAGNTIY

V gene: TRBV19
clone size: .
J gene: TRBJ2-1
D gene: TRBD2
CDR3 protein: ASSTRLAGPTSEQF

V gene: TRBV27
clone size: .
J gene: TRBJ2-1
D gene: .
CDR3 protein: ASSFQGPGRGNEQF

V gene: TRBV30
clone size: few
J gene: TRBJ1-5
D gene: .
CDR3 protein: AWNGQNQPQH

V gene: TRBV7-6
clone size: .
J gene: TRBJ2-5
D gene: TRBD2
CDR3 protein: ASSPNSGTRGETQY

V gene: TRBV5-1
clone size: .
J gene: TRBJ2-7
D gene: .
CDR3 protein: ASSDTVAGGYEQY

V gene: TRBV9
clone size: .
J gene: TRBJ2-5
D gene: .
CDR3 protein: ASSVSGWETQY

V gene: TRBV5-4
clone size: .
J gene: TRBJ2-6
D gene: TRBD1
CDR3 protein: ASSLWAGGPGANGLT

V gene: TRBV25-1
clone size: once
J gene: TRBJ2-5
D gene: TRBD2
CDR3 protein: ASLGGRAGETQY

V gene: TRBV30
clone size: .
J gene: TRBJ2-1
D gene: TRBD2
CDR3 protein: AWSVTSGGTGEQF

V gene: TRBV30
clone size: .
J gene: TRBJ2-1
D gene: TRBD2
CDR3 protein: ASFPSSGRNNEQF

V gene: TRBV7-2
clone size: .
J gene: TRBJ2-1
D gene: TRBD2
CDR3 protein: ASSRLAGGANEQF

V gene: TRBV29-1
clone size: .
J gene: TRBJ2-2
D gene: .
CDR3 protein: SVGKLDSTGELF

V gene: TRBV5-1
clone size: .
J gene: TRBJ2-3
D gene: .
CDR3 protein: ASSLELGARGDTQY

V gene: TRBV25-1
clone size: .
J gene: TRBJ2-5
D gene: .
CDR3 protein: ASSASGDRREQY

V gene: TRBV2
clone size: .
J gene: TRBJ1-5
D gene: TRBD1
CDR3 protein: ASSSLRGPSNQPQH

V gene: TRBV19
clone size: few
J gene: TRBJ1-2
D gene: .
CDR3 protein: ASRFPDATANYGYT

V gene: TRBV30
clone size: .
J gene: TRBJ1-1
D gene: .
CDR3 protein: AWSGVDSRNTEAF

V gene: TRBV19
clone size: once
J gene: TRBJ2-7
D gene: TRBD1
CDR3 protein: ASSIVGTGYEQY

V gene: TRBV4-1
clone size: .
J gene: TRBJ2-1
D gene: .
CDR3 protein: ASSHAGGNEQF

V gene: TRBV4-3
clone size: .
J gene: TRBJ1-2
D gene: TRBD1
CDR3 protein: ASSLTGVDYGYT

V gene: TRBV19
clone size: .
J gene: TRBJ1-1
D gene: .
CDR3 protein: ASSIVLGYNTEAF

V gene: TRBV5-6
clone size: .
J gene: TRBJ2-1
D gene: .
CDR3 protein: ASSLGARWNEQF

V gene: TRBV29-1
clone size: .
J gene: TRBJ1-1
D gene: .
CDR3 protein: SGLAGVGGAF

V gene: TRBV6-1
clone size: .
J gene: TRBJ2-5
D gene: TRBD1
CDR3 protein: ASSRQGFQETQY

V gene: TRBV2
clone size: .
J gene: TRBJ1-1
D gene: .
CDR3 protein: ASSEEGAMNTEAF

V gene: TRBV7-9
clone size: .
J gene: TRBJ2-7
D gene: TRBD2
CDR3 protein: ASRPLGGTYEQY

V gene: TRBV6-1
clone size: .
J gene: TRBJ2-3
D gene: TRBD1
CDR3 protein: ASSEGTGATDTQY

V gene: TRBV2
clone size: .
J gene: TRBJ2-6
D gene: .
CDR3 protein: ASSVGRYSGANVLT

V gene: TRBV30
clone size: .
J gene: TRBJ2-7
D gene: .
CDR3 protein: AWSVRADFSYEQY

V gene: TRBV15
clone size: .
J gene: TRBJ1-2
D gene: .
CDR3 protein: ATSREYSNGYT

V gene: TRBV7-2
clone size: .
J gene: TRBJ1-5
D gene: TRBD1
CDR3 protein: ASSLAGTGIQPQH

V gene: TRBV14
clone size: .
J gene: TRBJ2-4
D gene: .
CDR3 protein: ASSQGPVNIQY

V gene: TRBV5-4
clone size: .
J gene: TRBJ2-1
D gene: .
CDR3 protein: ASSLDLARSEQF

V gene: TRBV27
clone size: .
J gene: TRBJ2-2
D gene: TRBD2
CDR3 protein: ASSIDITSGGFTGELF